The clone carrying this T cell receptor (beta chain) was counted a few times. What it binds is unknown. This entry is derived from a study of T-cell reconstitution after alpha-beta-depleted transplantation in children. The study, taken as a whole, reports: Where alpha-beta T cells came from about two months after transplant was reportedly several hundred expanded graft clones. When one year had passed after transplant, most T-cell counts and diversity came from newly produced T cells.

TCRbeta library preparation incorporated unique molecular identifiers. TCRdb passed the PCR reads through MiXCR, listing each CDR3 protein once. The profile shows fewer than 550,000 distinct CDR3 sequences, around 10% of them singletons. Trimming cost V 0 bases and J 2 bases, with 14 bases left between them. The CDR3 consists of 16 residues. Looked up from germline, CDR1 is SGHRS and CDR2 is YFSETQ. The clonotype comes from a female patient between 2 and 15 years old who had a stem cell transplant for aplastic anemia, so the T cells may come from the graft donor. Material: PBMCs, mostly from graft donor cells, obtained 180 days after TCRalphabeta/CD19-depleted stem cell transplant. J is TRBJ1-1 and V is TRBV5-1, with D perhaps TRBD1 (6 bases). CDR3 residues: CASSLEEGGGNTEAFF. Here the CDR3 DNA reads TGCGCCAGCAGCTTGGAGGAGGGTGGGGGCAACACTGAAGCTTTCTTT.